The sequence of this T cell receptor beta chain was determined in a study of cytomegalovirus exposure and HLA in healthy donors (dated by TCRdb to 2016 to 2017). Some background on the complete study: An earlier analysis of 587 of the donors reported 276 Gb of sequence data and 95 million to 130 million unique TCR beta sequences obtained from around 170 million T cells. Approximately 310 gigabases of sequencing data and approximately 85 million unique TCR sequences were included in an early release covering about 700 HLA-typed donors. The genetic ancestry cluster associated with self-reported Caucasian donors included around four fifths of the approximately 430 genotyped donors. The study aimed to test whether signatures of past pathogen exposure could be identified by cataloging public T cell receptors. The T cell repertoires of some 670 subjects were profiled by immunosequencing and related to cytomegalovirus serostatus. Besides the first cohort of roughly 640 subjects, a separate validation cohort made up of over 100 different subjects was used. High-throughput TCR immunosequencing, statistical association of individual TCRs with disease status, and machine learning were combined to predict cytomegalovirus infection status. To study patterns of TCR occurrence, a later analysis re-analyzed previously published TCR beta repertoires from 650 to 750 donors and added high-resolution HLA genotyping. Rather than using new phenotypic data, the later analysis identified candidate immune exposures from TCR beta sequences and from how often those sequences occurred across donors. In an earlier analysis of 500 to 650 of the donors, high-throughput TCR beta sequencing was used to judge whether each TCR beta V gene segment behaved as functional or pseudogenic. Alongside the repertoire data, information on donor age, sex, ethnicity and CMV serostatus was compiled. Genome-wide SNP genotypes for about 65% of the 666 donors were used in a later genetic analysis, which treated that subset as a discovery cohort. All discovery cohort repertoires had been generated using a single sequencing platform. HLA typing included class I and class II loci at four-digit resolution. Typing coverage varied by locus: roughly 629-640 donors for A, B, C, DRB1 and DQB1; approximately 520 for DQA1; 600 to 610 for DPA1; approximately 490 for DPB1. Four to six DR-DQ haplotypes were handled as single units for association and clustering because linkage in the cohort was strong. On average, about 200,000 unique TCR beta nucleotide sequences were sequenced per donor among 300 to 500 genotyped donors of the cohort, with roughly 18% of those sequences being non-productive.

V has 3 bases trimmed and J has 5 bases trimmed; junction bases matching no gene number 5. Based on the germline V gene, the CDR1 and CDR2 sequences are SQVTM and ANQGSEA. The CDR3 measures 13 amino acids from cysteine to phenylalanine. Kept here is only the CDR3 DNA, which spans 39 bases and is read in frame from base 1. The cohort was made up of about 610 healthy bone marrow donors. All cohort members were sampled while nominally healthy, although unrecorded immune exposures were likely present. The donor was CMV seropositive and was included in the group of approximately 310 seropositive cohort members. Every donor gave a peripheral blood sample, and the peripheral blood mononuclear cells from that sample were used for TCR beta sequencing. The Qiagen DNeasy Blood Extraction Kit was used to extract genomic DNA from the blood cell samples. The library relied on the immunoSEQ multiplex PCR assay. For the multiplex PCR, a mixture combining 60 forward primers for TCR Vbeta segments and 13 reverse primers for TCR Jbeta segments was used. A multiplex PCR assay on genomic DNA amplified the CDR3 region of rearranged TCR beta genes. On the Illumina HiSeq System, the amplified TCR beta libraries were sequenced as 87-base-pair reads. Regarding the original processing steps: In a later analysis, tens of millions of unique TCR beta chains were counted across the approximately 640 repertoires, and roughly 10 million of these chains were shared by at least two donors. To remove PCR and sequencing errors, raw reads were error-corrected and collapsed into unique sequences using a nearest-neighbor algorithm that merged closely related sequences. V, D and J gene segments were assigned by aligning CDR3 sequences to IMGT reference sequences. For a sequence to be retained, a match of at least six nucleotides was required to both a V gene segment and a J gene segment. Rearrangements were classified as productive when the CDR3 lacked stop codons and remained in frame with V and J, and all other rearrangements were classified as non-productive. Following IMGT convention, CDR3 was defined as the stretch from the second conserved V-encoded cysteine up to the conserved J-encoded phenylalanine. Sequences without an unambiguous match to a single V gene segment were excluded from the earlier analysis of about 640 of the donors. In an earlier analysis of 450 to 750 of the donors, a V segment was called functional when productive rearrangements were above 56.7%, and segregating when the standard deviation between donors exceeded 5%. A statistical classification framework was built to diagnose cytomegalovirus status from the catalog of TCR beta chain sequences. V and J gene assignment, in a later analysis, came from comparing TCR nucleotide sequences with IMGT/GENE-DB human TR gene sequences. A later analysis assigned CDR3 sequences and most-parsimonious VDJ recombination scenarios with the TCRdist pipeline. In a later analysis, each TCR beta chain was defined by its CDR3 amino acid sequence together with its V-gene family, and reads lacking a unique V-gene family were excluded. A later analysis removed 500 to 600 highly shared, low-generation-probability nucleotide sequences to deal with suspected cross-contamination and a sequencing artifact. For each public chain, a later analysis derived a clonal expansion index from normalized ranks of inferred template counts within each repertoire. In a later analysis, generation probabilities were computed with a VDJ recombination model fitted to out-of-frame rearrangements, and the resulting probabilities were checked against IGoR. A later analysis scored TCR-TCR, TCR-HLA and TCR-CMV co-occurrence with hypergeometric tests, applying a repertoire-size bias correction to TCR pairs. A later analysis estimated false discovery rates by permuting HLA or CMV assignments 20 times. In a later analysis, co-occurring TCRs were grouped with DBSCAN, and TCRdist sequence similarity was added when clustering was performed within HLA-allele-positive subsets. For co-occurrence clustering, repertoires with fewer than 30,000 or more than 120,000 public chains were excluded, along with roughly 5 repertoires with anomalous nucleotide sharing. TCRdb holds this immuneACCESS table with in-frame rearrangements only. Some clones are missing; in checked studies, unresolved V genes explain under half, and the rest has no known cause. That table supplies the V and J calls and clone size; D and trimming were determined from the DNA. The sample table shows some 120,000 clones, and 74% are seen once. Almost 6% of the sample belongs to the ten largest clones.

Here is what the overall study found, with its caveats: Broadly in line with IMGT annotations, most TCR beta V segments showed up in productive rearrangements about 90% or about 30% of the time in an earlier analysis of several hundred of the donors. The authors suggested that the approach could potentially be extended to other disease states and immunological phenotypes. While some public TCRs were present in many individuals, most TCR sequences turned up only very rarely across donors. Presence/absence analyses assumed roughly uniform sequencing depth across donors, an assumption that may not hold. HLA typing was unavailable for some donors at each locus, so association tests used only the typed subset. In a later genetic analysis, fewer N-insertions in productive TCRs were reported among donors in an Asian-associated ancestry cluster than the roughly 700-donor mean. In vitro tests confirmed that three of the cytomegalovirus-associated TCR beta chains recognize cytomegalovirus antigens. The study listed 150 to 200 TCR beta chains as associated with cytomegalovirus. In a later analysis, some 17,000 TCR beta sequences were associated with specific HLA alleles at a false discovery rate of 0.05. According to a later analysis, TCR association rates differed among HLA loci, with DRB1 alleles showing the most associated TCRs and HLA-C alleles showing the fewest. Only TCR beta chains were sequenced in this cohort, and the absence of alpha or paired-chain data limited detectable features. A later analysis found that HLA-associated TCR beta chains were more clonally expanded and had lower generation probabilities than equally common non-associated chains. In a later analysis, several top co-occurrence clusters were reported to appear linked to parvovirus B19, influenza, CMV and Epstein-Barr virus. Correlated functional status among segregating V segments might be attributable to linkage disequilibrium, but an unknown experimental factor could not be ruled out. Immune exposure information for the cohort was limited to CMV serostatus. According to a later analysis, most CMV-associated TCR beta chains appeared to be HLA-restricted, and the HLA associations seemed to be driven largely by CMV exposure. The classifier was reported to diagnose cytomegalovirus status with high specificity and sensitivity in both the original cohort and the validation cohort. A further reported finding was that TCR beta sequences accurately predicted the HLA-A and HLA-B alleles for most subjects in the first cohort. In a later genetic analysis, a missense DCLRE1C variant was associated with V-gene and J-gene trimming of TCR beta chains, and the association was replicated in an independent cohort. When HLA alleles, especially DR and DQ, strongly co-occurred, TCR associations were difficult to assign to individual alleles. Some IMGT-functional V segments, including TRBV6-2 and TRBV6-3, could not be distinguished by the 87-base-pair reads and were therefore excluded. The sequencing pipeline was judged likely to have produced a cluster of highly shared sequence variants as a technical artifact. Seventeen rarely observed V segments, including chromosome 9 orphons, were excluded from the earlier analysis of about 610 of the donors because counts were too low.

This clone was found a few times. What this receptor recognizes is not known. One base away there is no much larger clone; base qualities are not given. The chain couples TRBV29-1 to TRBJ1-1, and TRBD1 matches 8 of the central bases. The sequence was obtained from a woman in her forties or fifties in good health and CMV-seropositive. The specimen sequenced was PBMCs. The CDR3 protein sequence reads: CSVDERQGTEAFF. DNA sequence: TGCAGCGTTGATGAGCGACAGGGGACTGAAGCTTTCTTT.